This passage covers 30 T cell receptor beta chains from one sample sequenced in a study of cytomegalovirus exposure and HLA in healthy donors. Primers included in the PCR were 60 Vbeta and 13 Jbeta primers. Repertoires were generated with immunoSEQ multiplex PCR, while TCRdb's copy carries only in-frame clones and drops some. The sample has over 100,000 clones, approximately 70% seen once; the top ten hold nearly 0.9%. Sequences were obtained from PBMCs. Receptor source: a woman aged 30 to 39 in good health and CMV-seronegative.

This chain connects TRBV30 to TRBJ1-1; perhaps TRBD1 as D (5 bases). The germline V and J ends were trimmed by 1 base and 1 base, with 10 bases remaining between them. The germline gives CDR1 GTSNPN, CDR2 SVGIG (reference sequence). The CDR3 has 14 amino acids. The CDR3 nucleotides read TGTGCCTGGAGTGGTACACAGGCGAACACTGAAGCTTTCTTT. It specifies CAWSGTQANTEAFF. Using reference TRBV30 and TRBJ1-1 for the parts outside the CDR3, the full variable domain is SQTIHQWPATLVQPVGSPLSLECTVEGTSNPNLYWYRQAAGRGLQLLFYSVGIGQISSEVPQNLSASRPQDRQFILSSKKLLLSDSGFYLCAWSGTQANTEAFFGQGTRLTVV.

The V and J genes are TRBV18 and TRBJ1-1, with 8 bases matching TRBD1. CDR1 KGHSH and CDR2 LQKENI come from the germline V gene. The CDR3 is 13 residues long. J gave up 5 bases and V 7 bases, and 6 bases lay outside the gene matches. The CDR3 loop is CASFSTGDTEAFF. CDR3 nucleotides: TGTGCCAGCTTCTCGACAGGGGATACTGAAGCTTTCTTT.

This clone was picked up one time. The V call is TRBV10-1, the J call TRBJ1-5, with a weak D call TRBD1 (5 bases). V gave up 6 bases and J gave up 0 bases, with 18 bases separating them. This CDR3 has 17 residues. From germline, CDR1 is WNHNN and CDR2 SYGVQD (reference sequence). CDR3: CASRSRRTKVSNQPQHF. DNA of the CDR3: TGCGCCAGCAGGAGCCGAAGGACAAAAGTTAGCAATCAGCCCCAGCATTTT.

CDR3 region: CASSQDRENQPQHF. As DNA, the CDR3 is TGTGCCAGCAGCCAAGACAGGGAAAATCAGCCCCAGCATTTT. The chain employs TRBV5-4 and TRBJ1-5; TRBD1 matches 7 bases. V trimming: 4 bases; J trimming: 4 bases; junction bases outside the gene matches: 5. The CDR3 covers 14 residues. Germline V gene data show CDR1 as SGHNT and CDR2 as YYREEE (reference sequence).

The chain recombines TRBV7-9 with TRBJ2-7; D might be TRBD2 (5 bases). CDR3 size: 16 residues. Germline V gene data show CDR1 as SEHNR and CDR2 as FQNEAQ (reference sequence). Trimming removed 2 bases at V and 0 bases at J, with 14 bases between. DNA for the CDR3: TGTGCCAGCAGCTTACCAACAAGCGGCAACTCCTACGAGCAGTACTTC. This sequence encodes CASSLPTSGNSYEQYF.

This sequence joins TRBV10-2 and TRBJ2-7; D is possibly TRBD1 (5 bases). The length of the CDR3 is 13 residues. The V end lost 5 bases, the J end lost 3 bases, and 11 bases lay between the germline ends. The V gene's germline CDR1 is WSHSY and CDR2 SAAADI. In DNA form, the CDR3 reads TGCGCCAGCAGTATCGCAGGGATCTACGAGCAGTACTTC. Its protein is CASSIAGIYEQYF.

A single count supports this clone. This rearrangement joins TRBV4-3 to TRBJ1-1; a weak D match, TRBD1 (5 bases). V was cut by 4 bases and J by 2 bases, with 14 bases left in between. The CDR3 is made up of 15 amino acids. Looked up from germline, CDR1 is LGHNA and CDR2 is YSLEER. The DNA of the CDR3 is TGCGCCAGCAGCCCCTTTACGGGGGGAAACACTGAAGCTTTCTTT. It codes for CASSPFTGGNTEAFF.

The V and J genes are TRBV6-6 and TRBJ2-7; TRBD2 agrees at 10 bases. CDR1 MNHNY and CDR2 SVGAGI come from the germline V gene (reference sequence). After removal of 3 bases from V and 3 bases from J, the junction contained 5 bases not matched to a gene. This CDR3 has 15 residues. Here the CDR3 reads CASSYSGTSDYEQYF. In DNA form, the CDR3 reads TGTGCCAGCAGTTATTCCGGGACTAGCGACTACGAGCAGTACTTC.

The V and J genes are TRBV7-9 and TRBJ1-1; D is undetermined. The V end was cut by 5 bases, the J end by 4 bases, with 17 bases between. Germline V lookup: CDR1 SEHNR, CDR2 FQNEAQ (reference sequence). The CDR3 extends over 15 amino acids. The CDR3 DNA follows: TGTGCCAGCAGCCATCGACAAGTCCGGGGCACTGAAGCTTTCTTT. The encoded protein is CASSHRQVRGTEAFF.

J is TRBJ2-5 and V is TRBV5-6; a weak D match, TRBD2 (5 bases). V lost 0 bases to trimming and J lost 5 bases, with 11 bases between them. Germline V gene data show CDR1 as SGHDT and CDR2 as YYEEEE. This CDR3 contains 14 residues. In DNA, the CDR3 is TGTGCCAGCAGCTTGGGGGCGGGTCCGGAGACCCAGTACTTC. Translation: CASSLGAGPETQYF.

The gene calls are TRBV18 and TRBJ1-1, with D unclear. The germline CDR1 and CDR2 sequences are KGHSH and LQKENI. The CDR3 is made up of 14 amino acids. Trimming removed 2 bases at V and 4 bases at J, with 11 bases between. In nucleotides, the CDR3 is TGTGCCAGCTCACCAACGGGGAAGGGCACTGAAGCTTTCTTT. Amino acids: CASSPTGKGTEAFF.

This sequence joins TRBV7-8 and TRBJ1-5; D possibly corresponds to TRBD1 (5 bases). The germline V gene encodes CDR1 SGHVS and CDR2 FQNEAQ. CDR3 length: 22 residues. Trimming removed 3 bases at V and 5 bases at J, with 35 bases between. CDR3 sequence (DNA): TGTGCCAGCAGCTTTCTTTATCAGTATCTTTCGGGTCGAGACAGTAGGGATCAGCCCCAGCATTTT. It is translated as CASSFLYQYLSGRDSRDQPQHF.

This chain links TRBV11-3 with TRBJ1-1; 7 positions agree with TRBD1. J lost 11 bases, V lost 3 bases, and 9 bases had no gene match. The V gene's germline CDR1 is SGHNT and CDR2 YENEEA. The CDR3 loop spans 13 amino acids. The CDR3 loop reads CASSFRQGLGAFF. CDR3 bases: TGTGCCAGCAGCTTCCGACAGGGATTAGGGGCTTTCTTT.

The gene calls are TRBV19 and TRBJ2-2; D is possibly TRBD2 (6 bases). The V and J ends lost 9 bases and 6 bases respectively, with 20 bases between them. The CDR3 sequence is 15 residues long. The germline gives CDR1 LNHDA, CDR2 SQIVND (reference sequence). DNA for the CDR3: TGTGCCAGCCAGACCCGGGACTCCCCAGCCGGGGAGCTGTTTTTT. Its translation is CASQTRDSPAGELFF.

The chain has TRBV6-6 and TRBJ2-3; possibly TRBD1 for D (5 bases). CDR1 is MNHNY and CDR2 is SVGAGI in the germline V gene (reference sequence). The V and J ends lost 4 bases and 0 bases respectively, with 14 bases between them. The CDR3 length is 16 residues. CDR3 amino acids: CASSFFDHRSTDTQYF. The CDR3 region has the DNA TGTGCCAGCAGTTTCTTTGATCACAGGAGCACAGATACGCAGTATTTT.

This clone was counted between two and nine times. The V and J genes are TRBV29-1 and TRBJ2-1; possible D gene TRBD2, 6 bases. The V and J ends lost 3 bases and 10 bases respectively, with 16 bases between them. From germline, CDR1 is SQVTM and CDR2 ANQGSEA. There are 13 residues in the CDR3. In DNA, the CDR3 is TGCAGCGTTGAGGGTGGGGGGAGAGAGGAGCAGTTCTTC. Encoded protein: CSVEGGGREEQFF.

This clone has a single count. V usage is TRBV15 and J usage is TRBJ1-1; D perhaps matches TRBD1 (6 bases). From germline, CDR1 is LNHNV and CDR2 YYDKDF (reference sequence). Trimming stripped 8 bases from V and 2 bases from J, with 21 bases between. There are 16 residues in the CDR3. In nucleotides, the CDR3 is TGTGCCACCCGTCCTGCGTACGGACAGATAAACACTGAAGCTTTCTTT. As protein: CATRPAYGQINTEAFF.

This clone was seen a few times. The chain has TRBV4-1 and TRBJ2-1; 10 bases match TRBD2. V dropped 1 base and J dropped 8; count of bases not matched to a gene: 8. This CDR3 spans 16 amino acids. Germline-derived CDR1 and CDR2 are MGHRA and YSYEKL. For the CDR3, the DNA is TGCGCCAGCAGCCAAGGGGGAGCGGGAGGGGGGGATGAGCAGTTCTTC. Its translation is CASSQGGAGGGDEQFF.

V usage is TRBV5-1 and J usage is TRBJ1-4; 7 positions agree with TRBD1. The CDR3 runs to 12 residues. V lost 5 bases and J lost 12; bases outside the gene matches: 7. Germline loops: CDR1 SGHRS, CDR2 YFSETQ. In DNA, the CDR3 is TGCGCCAGCAGGACAGGGAGAGGAGAACTGTTTTTT. Amino acid sequence: CASRTGRGELFF.

The chain employs TRBV4-3 and TRBJ1-2; D is uncertain. CDR3 length: 14 residues. Looked up from germline, CDR1 is LGHNA and CDR2 is YSLEER. V shed 0 bases and J shed 1 base, with 6 bases lying between them. CDR3 coding DNA: TGCGCCAGCAGCCAAGACACATATAACTATGGCTACACCTTC. The encoded protein is CASSQDTYNYGYTF.

This chain connects TRBV18 to TRBJ1-1; D possibly corresponds to TRBD1 (6 bases). The CDR3 covers 15 residues. Germline loops: CDR1 KGHSH, CDR2 LQKENI. Between the trimmed V and J ends, which lost 7 bases and 1 base, there was a span of 16 bases. The DNA for the CDR3 is TGTGCCAGCTTATTGTCCGGGACACAGAACACTGAAGCTTTCTTT. Its translation is CASLLSGTQNTEAFF.

The rearrangement links TRBV7-2 to TRBJ2-2, with 9 bases fitting TRBD1. V lost 1 base and J lost 6; bases outside the gene matches: 3. This CDR3 is built from 15 residues. Germline loops: CDR1 SGHTA, CDR2 FQGNSA. CDR3 in DNA: TGTGCCAGCAGCTTAGGGACAGGGGAGTCCGGGGAGCTGTTTTTT. Translation gives CASSLGTGESGELFF.

This clone was seen a few times. The chain uses TRBV5-5 and TRBJ1-1; no clear D gene. The CDR3 covers 14 residues. The germline gives CDR1 SGHKS, CDR2 YYEKEE (reference sequence). V was clipped by 1 base and J by 4 bases, with 11 bases between them. DNA of the CDR3: TGTGCCAGCAGCTTGCGAGCAGGTCCCACTGAAGCTTTCTTT. It translates to CASSLRAGPTEAFF.

V is TRBV6-5 and J is TRBJ1-1, with 7 bases aligning to TRBD1. Germline values: CDR1 MNHEY, CDR2 SVGAGI. V trimming: 2 bases; J trimming: 4 bases; junction bases outside the gene matches: 4. The CDR3 loop spans 14 amino acids. The CDR3 loop reads CASSYRQGGTEAFF. CDR3 in DNA: TGTGCCAGCAGTTACCGACAGGGAGGCACTGAAGCTTTCTTT.

This chain joins TRBV29-1 and TRBJ2-5; D may be TRBD1 (5 bases). V lost 7 bases and J lost 2, with 8 bases in between. Germline CDR1 is SQVTM and CDR2 is ANQGSEA. The CDR3 totals 11 residues. The DNA of the CDR3 is TGCAGCGATAGACAGCAAGAGACCCAGTACTTC. Amino acids: CSDRQQETQYF.

The chain couples TRBV30 to TRBJ2-1; TRBD2 is a possible D gene (5 bases). Trimming removed 7 bases at V and 2 bases at J, with 18 bases between. The CDR3 runs to 15 residues. From germline, CDR1 is GTSNPN and CDR2 SVGIG (reference sequence). The CDR3: CASLISADTYNEQFF. The CDR3 DNA reads as TGTGCCTCACTCATTAGCGCTGACACCTACAATGAGCAGTTCTTC. Full variable domain (missing parts from reference TRBV30 and TRBJ2-1): SQTIHQWPATLVQPVGSPLSLECTVEGTSNPNLYWYRQAAGRGLQLLFYSVGIGQISSEVPQNLSASRPQDRQFILSSKKLLLSDSGFYLCASLISADTYNEQFFGPGTRLTVL.

The chain couples TRBV30 to TRBJ1-5; perhaps TRBD1 as D (6 bases). V lost 5 bases to trimming and J lost 0 bases, with 14 bases between them. The CDR3 is 15 amino acids. Per germline, CDR1 GTSNPN and CDR2 SVGIG (reference sequence). CDR3 DNA sequence: TGTGCCTGGGGGTACGGGACACATAGCAATCAGCCCCAGCATTTT. Amino acid sequence: CAWGYGTHSNQPQHF. The full variable domain, in which reference TRBV30 and TRBJ1-5 provide the parts outside the CDR3, is SQTIHQWPATLVQPVGSPLSLECTVEGTSNPNLYWYRQAAGRGLQLLFYSVGIGQISSEVPQNLSASRPQDRQFILSSKKLLLSDSGFYLCAWGYGTHSNQPQHFGDGTRLSIL.

The chain couples TRBV19 to TRBJ2-5; D remains unclear. Germline loops: CDR1 LNHDA, CDR2 SQIVND (reference sequence). The ends were cut back, 4 bases at V and 4 bases at J, with 13 bases in the middle. CDR3 length equals 14 residues. CDR3 in amino acids: CASSNGEEIETQYF. The CDR3 DNA sequence: TGTGCCAGTAGTAACGGAGAAGAGATAGAGACCCAGTACTTC. Complete variable domain (other parts from reference TRBV19 and TRBJ2-5): DGGITQSPKYLFRKEGQNVTLSCEQNLNHDAMYWYRQDPGQGLRLIYYSQIVNDFQKGDIAEGYSVSREKKESFPLTVTSAQKNPTAFYLCASSNGEEIETQYFGPGTRLLVL.

J is TRBJ2-1 and V is TRBV5-1; 7 bases match TRBD2. The J segment lost 8 bases and the V segment lost 3 bases, leaving 11 bases of the junction unmatched. Germline assignment: CDR1 SGHRS and CDR2 YFSETQ. There are 15 residues in the CDR3. CDR3 in amino acids: CASSSAGVKVYEQFF. DNA of the CDR3: TGCGCCAGCAGCTCGGCGGGGGTCAAGGTCTATGAGCAGTTCTTC.

The J gene is TRBJ2-3, the V gene TRBV7-3, with D perhaps TRBD2 (7 bases). This CDR3 comprises 15 residues. Trimming removed 8 bases at V and 2 bases at J, with 17 bases between. CDR1 and CDR2 (germline): SGHTA, FQGTGA. CDR3 in amino acids: CASRAGGLLTDTQYF. CDR3 DNA sequence: TGTGCCAGCCGCGCCGGGGGGCTGCTCACAGATACGCAGTATTTT.